This T cell receptor (beta chain) appears in the sequencing data of a study of neurological immune-mediated disorders. Study findings and constraints: Levels of TCR clonal expansion peaked in HTLV-1-associated myelopathy and reached their lowest in multiple sclerosis, under those of healthy controls. CDR3 amino acid sequences of expanded clones were not shared across subjects, a result suggesting private repertoires in all groups.

Synthesis of cDNA was performed by 5'RACE using 10-nucleotide random UMIs. TCRdb re-analysed the 5' RACE reads in MiXCR, keeping a single row per CDR3 protein. The table includes 70,000 to 95,000 distinct CDR3 sequences, over 12% detected once. 2 million unsorted PBMCs were stored in RNAlater at -80 °C before RNA extraction. Germline trimming cut 3 bases from V and 1 base from J; bases unmatched to any gene: 6. Per germline, CDR1 SNHLY and CDR2 FYNNEI. CDR3 length: 16 amino acids. There are many counts of this clonotype. No antigen is known for it. This TCR was sampled from a woman aged 45 to 65 in good health. V usage is TRBV2 and J usage is TRBJ2-3; 8 nucleotides line up with TRBD2. Sequenced: PBMCs. CDR3 nucleotides: TGTGCCAGCAGTGAGGCTCGAGCGGGGGGCACAGATACGCAGTATTTT. Encoded protein: CASSEARAGGTDTQYF.